This TCR beta chain appears in the sequencing data of a study of blood T cell repertoires in COVID-19. Sequencing used immunoSEQ multiplex PCR; TCRdb keeps in-frame clones, though not all of them. The sample lists hundreds of thousands of clones; roughly nine tenths were seen once. Two negative PCRs, clearance, or symptom resolution had been documented for recovered Cohort 3 donors. Germline V gives CDR1 SGHAT, CDR2 FQDESV (reference sequence). This CDR3 is built from 14 residues. V lost 5 bases and J lost 7, with 12 bases in between. Sequenced: PBMCs or T cells enriched from blood (not recorded which). The rearrangement joins TRBV11-1 to TRBJ1-6; TRBD1 might be the D (6 bases). The TCR originated in a woman aged 18-29 years who had recovered from COVID-19. CDR3 protein: CASSRDKGNSPLHF. CDR3 sequence (DNA): TGTGCCAGCAGCCGGGACAAGGGAAATTCACCCCTCCACTTT. Using reference TRBV11-1 and TRBJ1-6 for the parts outside the CDR3, the full variable domain is EAEVAQSPRYKITEKSQAVAFWCDPISGHATLYWYRQILGQGPELLVQFQDESVVDDSQLPKDRFSAERLKGVDSTLKIQPAELGDSAMYLCASSRDKGNSPLHFGNGTRLTVT.